The 26 T cell receptor beta chains reported below all come from one sample, sequenced in a study of read filtering for tumor transcriptome and immune sequencing. From about 400 ng of RNA, a library with molecular barcoded alpha/delta and beta/gamma adaptors was made. TCRdb recomputed calls from the reads with MiXCR, one row per CDR3 protein. Of some 130,000 distinct CDR3 sequences in the sample, 10% to 15% were seen once. The sequenced sample was a population of CD138-negative cells sorted from bone marrow. Every receptor here comes from a donor at least 40 years old with multiple myeloma.

This clonotype was detected ten times or more. The junction and the germline gene differ at one end; a read error may be behind it. The chain employs TRBV5-1 and TRBJ1-1, with D perhaps matching TRBD1 (5 bases). From germline, CDR1 is SGHRS and CDR2 YFSETQ. CDR3 length: 14 amino acids. The chain's CDR3 is CASSLAGTNTEAFF. CDR3 DNA sequence: TGCGCCAGCAGTTTGGCAGGGACGAACACTGAAGCTTTCTTT.

V gene TRBV29-1 combines with J gene TRBJ1-5; D is uncertain. V lost 6 bases to trimming and J lost 1 base, with 10 bases between them. This CDR3 region has 13 residues. Germline V CDR1 and CDR2: SQVTM, ANQGSEA. CDR3 in DNA: TGCAGCGTACAAATCGGAAGCAATCAGCCCCAGCATTTT. This codes for CSVQIGSNQPQHF.

V gene TRBV12-3 or TRBV12-4 combines with J gene TRBJ2-5; 13 nucleotides line up with TRBD2. This CDR3 comprises 15 residues. Trimming at V came to 6 bases and at J to 3 bases, leaving 4 bases not matched to a gene. In DNA, the CDR3 is TGTGCCAGCAGAAGGGGGACTAGCGGGAAAGAGACCCAGTACTTC. It yields the protein CASRRGTSGKETQYF.

This clonotype was counted between two and nine times. It may be a read error: a sequence one base away is much more abundant. The chain joins TRBV12-3 or TRBV12-4 to TRBJ1-1; 7 bases agree with TRBD1. The ends lost 5 bases at V and 4 bases at J; junction bases unmatched: 7. The CDR3 runs to 14 residues. CDR3 coding DNA: TGTGCCAGCAGTGGGGGACAGCTGAGCACTGAAGCTTTCTTT. It translates to CASSGGQLSTEAFF.

This clonotype was recorded at least ten times. The rearrangement links TRBV7-9 to TRBJ1-5; TRBD1 might be the D (5 bases). Germline CDR1 SEHNR, CDR2 FQNEAQ (reference sequence). The length of the CDR3 is 14 residues. The V end was cut by 5 bases, the J end by 4 bases, with 12 bases between. Here the CDR3 reads CASSSLDSNQPQHF. Here the CDR3 DNA reads TGTGCCAGCAGCAGCCTCGACAGTAATCAGCCCCAGCATTTT.

This clonotype was recorded many times. The chain couples TRBV12-3 or TRBV12-4 to TRBJ2-7, with D tentatively TRBD2 (5 bases). The ends were cut back, 8 bases at V and 2 bases at J, with 16 bases in the middle. This CDR3 is 14 amino acids long. CDR3 sequence reads: CASGISGLPYEQYF. CDR3 nucleotides: TGTGCCAGCGGTATTTCTGGACTGCCCTACGAGCAGTACTTC.

This clonotype has a handful of counts. One junction end does not reproduce the germline sequence, and a read error may be involved. This chain uses TRBV19 with TRBJ2-2; tentatively, D is TRBD1 (6 bases). The CDR3 loop spans 12 amino acids. The germline CDR1 and CDR2 sequences are LNHDA and SQIVND (reference sequence). CDR3 loop: CTSTAGTGELFF. In nucleotides, the CDR3 is TGTACCAGTACCGCAGGGACAGGGGAGCTGTTTTTT.

The chain combines TRBV10-3 with TRBJ2-1; D possibly corresponds to TRBD2 (6 bases). This CDR3 has 16 amino acids. CDR1 and CDR2 (germline): ENHRY, SYGVKD. V was cut by 6 bases and J by 7 bases, with 22 bases left in between. The CDR3 region has the DNA TGTGCCATCAGCCTTATAACTAGCCCGGGTCCAAATGAGCAGTTCTTC. Translating it yields CAISLITSPGPNEQFF.

This clonotype was recorded at least ten times. This chain connects TRBV5-1 to TRBJ2-1; 7 positions agree with TRBD2. The CDR3 spans 12 residues. V lost 4 bases to trimming and J lost 13 bases; unmatched junction nucleotides: 8. Per the germline V gene, CDR1 is SGHRS and CDR2 is YFSETQ. CDR3 nucleotide sequence: TGCGCCAGCAGCAGTACGAGCGGGACCCAGTTCTTC. It codes for CASSSTSGTQFF.

This clonotype showed up many times. The J gene is TRBJ2-2, the V gene TRBV20-1; D is uncertain. V was clipped by 0 bases and J by 1 base, with 6 bases between them. Germline CDR1 and CDR2: DFQATT and SNEGSKA (reference sequence). This CDR3 has 14 residues. CDR3 in amino acids: CSAREPGNTGELFF. The CDR3 DNA follows: TGCAGTGCTAGAGAGCCAGGGAACACCGGGGAGCTGTTTTTT.

This chain connects TRBV20-1 to TRBJ2-5; no firm D call. The V gene's germline CDR1 is DFQATT and CDR2 SNEGSKA (reference sequence). CDR3 length: 13 amino acids. V was shortened by 3 bases and J by 0 bases, with 8 bases between the two germline ends. CDR3 DNA sequence: TGCAGTGCTAGCGTACCCTACCAAGAGACCCAGTACTTC. It translates to CSASVPYQETQYF.

This clonotype appeared many times. This chain joins TRBV6-1 and TRBJ2-2; D gene ambiguous. Germline V gene lookup returns CDR1 MNHNS and CDR2 SASEGT. This CDR3 contains 13 residues. With 3 bases removed from V and 6 bases from J, the gap between germline ends came to 8 bases. CDR3 region: CASSEARSGELFF. CDR3 in DNA: TGTGCCAGCAGTGAGGCTAGATCCGGGGAGCTGTTTTTT.

A word on this clonotype: A much larger clone differs by one base, so this may be a read error. The chain combines TRBV7-9 with TRBJ2-1; possible D gene TRBD1, 6 bases. CDR1 and CDR2 from the germline V gene are SEHNR and FQNEAQ (reference sequence). The CDR3 consists of 15 residues. CDR3 coding DNA: TGTGCCAGCAGCGACGGACAGCAGCTATACAATGGGCAGTTCTTC. This gives the protein CASSDGQQLYNGQFF.

This clonotype was picked up many times. The chain combines TRBV30 with TRBJ2-7; 8 bases are a match to TRBD1. Trimming took 5 bases from V and 2 from J; bases not matched to a gene: 8. This CDR3 is built from 14 residues. Germline values: CDR1 GTSNPN, CDR2 SVGIG (reference sequence). The CDR3: CAWRSNRGTYEQYF. In nucleotides, the CDR3 is TGTGCCTGGCGATCCAACAGGGGGACCTACGAGCAGTACTTC.

This clonotype was counted at least ten times. This chain joins TRBV11-3 and TRBJ2-2; TRBD1 aligns across 7 bases. J lost 2 bases, V lost 9 bases, and 6 bases had no gene match. From germline, CDR1 is SGHNT and CDR2 YENEEA. This CDR3 region has 14 residues. CDR3 sequence (DNA): TGTGCCAGTAAACAGGGGTACAACACCGGGGAGCTGTTTTTT. Amino acid sequence: CASKQGYNTGELFF.

This chain joins TRBV7-9 and TRBJ2-7; D is undetermined. Germline lookup yields CDR1 SEHNR and CDR2 FQNEAQ (reference sequence). The CDR3 length is 14 residues. Trimming cost V 3 bases and J 2 bases, with 11 bases left between them. The CDR3 DNA reads TGTGCCAGCAGCTTGGCTGGGCCACCCTACGAGCAGTACTTC. Its translation is CASSLAGPPYEQYF.

This chain links TRBV5-5 with TRBJ1-4, with D unclear. Germline CDR1 and CDR2: SGHKS and YYEKEE (reference sequence). The CDR3 extends over 12 amino acids. The V end lost 4 bases, the J end lost 0 bases, and 1 base lay between the germline ends. CDR3 sequence: CASSPTNEKLFF. The CDR3 nucleotides are TGTGCCAGCAGCCCAACTAATGAAAAACTGTTTTTT.

In this sample, this clonotype turned up many times. The chain carries TRBV30 and TRBJ1-3; D not certain. The germline V and J ends were trimmed by 5 bases and 3 bases, with 17 bases remaining between them. CDR1 is GTSNPN and CDR2 is SVGIG in the germline V gene (reference sequence). This CDR3 is 15 amino acids long. CDR3 in amino acids: CAWGRFSKYGNTIYF. Here the CDR3 DNA reads TGTGCCTGGGGGAGGTTTTCCAAATATGGAAACACCATATATTTT. The entire variable domain, with the rest obtained from reference TRBV30 and TRBJ1-3, is as follows: SQTIHQWPATLVQPVGSPLSLECTVEGTSNPNLYWYRQAAGRGLQLLFYSVGIGQISSEVPQNLSASRPQDRQFILSSKKLLLSDSGFYLCAWGRFSKYGNTIYFGEGSWLTVV.

This clonotype occurred many times. The chain links TRBV6-6 to TRBJ2-1, with TRBD1 matching 9 bases. Germline CDR1 and CDR2: MNHNY and SVGAGI (reference sequence). The CDR3 extends over 16 amino acids. V was pared by 5 bases and J by 0 bases, with 5 bases of the junction left unmatched. CDR3 DNA: TGTGCCAGCAGTCGGGACAGGGTAATCTCCTACAATGAGCAGTTCTTC. This gives the protein CASSRDRVISYNEQFF.

This clonotype was seen many times. V is TRBV6-2 or TRBV6-3 and J is TRBJ2-1; perhaps D is TRBD1 or TRBD2 (6 bases each). The CDR3 length is 15 residues. Trimming removed 7 bases from V and 2 bases from J, with 15 bases in between. Germline V CDR1 and CDR2: MNHEY, SVGEGT. CDR3 region: CASTLLRGPYNEQFF. The CDR3 nucleotides read TGTGCCAGCACCTTACTTCGGGGGCCCTACAATGAGCAGTTCTTC.

At least ten counts were recorded for this clonotype. V usage is TRBV29-1 and J usage is TRBJ1-6; D remains ambiguous. Per the germline V gene, CDR1 is SQVTM and CDR2 is ANQGSEA. The V and J ends lost 6 bases and 8 bases respectively, with 14 bases between them. The CDR3 contains 13 residues. The CDR3 spells CSVTWGGDSPLHF. The CDR3 nucleotides read TGCAGCGTGACCTGGGGTGGGGATTCACCCCTCCACTTT.

This clonotype was recorded many times. The chain joins TRBV7-9 to TRBJ2-7; 12 nucleotides match TRBD1. After removal of 5 bases from V and 6 bases from J, the junction contained 8 bases not matched to a gene. The CDR3 sequence is 15 residues long. Germline loops: CDR1 SEHNR, CDR2 FQNEAQ (reference sequence). CDR3 DNA: TGTGCCAGCAGCCCCCCCGGGACAGGGGGCGGCGAGCAGTACTTC. Protein sequence: CASSPPGTGGGEQYF.

This clonotype was picked up many times. This rearrangement joins TRBV7-2 to TRBJ2-2; TRBD1 matches 7 bases. The CDR3 runs 14 residues. Germline V CDR1 and CDR2: SGHTA, FQGNSA. V gave up 7 bases and J gave up 1 base; unmatched junction bases: 3. The CDR3 loop reads CASKRGRNTGELFF. In DNA form, the CDR3 reads TGTGCCAGCAAGAGGGGGCGGAACACCGGGGAGCTGTTTTTT.

This clonotype was found many times. The chain is built from TRBV7-8 and TRBJ2-5; D not resolved. The germline gives CDR1 SGHVS, CDR2 FQNEAQ. This CDR3 has 16 amino acids. The ends were cut back, 3 bases at V and 0 bases at J, with 14 bases in the middle. The DNA for the CDR3 is TGTGCCAGCAGCTTTGGAAGATTCCTTAACCAAGAGACCCAGTACTTC. Translated, it gives CASSFGRFLNQETQYF. Variable domain in full (rest from reference TRBV7-8 and TRBJ2-5): GAGVSQSPRYKVAKRGQDVALRCDPISGHVSLFWYQQALGQGPEFLTYFQNEAQLDKSGLPSDRFFAERPEGSVSTLKIQRTQQEDSAVYLCASSFGRFLNQETQYFGPGTRLLVL.

In its sample, this clonotype was seen a few times. Here the CDR3 DNA reads TGTGCCAGCGATCGCGGGGGAATGGGGGCCAACGTCCTGACTTTC. Translated, it gives CASDRGGMGANVLTF. The chain joins TRBV4-2 to TRBJ2-6; 7 positions agree with TRBD2. With V trimmed by 8 bases and J by 4 bases, 8 bases remained unmatched. The CDR3 has 15 residues. Germline CDR1 and CDR2: LGHNA and YNFKEQ.

The table lists this clonotype with many counts. The chain has TRBV6-6 and TRBJ1-5; weak D call: TRBD1 (5 bases). Germline CDR1 is MNHNY and CDR2 is SVGAGI (reference sequence). This CDR3 has 15 amino acids. The V end was cut by 8 bases, the J end by 1 base, with 15 bases between. The CDR3 sequence: CASAGFGSSNQPQHF. CDR3 bases: TGTGCCAGCGCAGGGTTTGGTTCCAGCAATCAGCCCCAGCATTTT.